This T cell receptor (beta chain) was identified during a study of identical twins. TCRdb reprocessed the 5' RACE reads with MiXCR, giving one entry per CDR3 protein. The table includes more than 400,000 distinct CDR3 sequences, 13% to 15% detected once. CDR1 and CDR2 (germline): SGHNT, YYREEE (reference sequence). The germline V and J ends were trimmed by 0 bases and 9 bases, with 13 bases remaining between them. The CDR3 loop spans 14 amino acids. These data are also associated with another study on yellow fever vaccine responses in identical twins.

This chain connects TRBV5-4 to TRBJ2-1; D not certain. The sample comprised CD4+ T cells sorted from blood. The clonotype comes from a woman younger than 35 in good health. The CDR3 region is CASSLGQSISEQFF. CDR3 coding DNA: TGTGCCAGCAGCTTGGGTCAATCGATTTCTGAGCAGTTCTTC.